This is a list of T cell receptor beta chains from one sample in a study of T cell responses to AZD1222 COVID-19 vaccine. The method was immunoSEQ multiplex PCR; TCRdb's version includes in-frame clones alone and lacks a portion of them. The data contain more than 95,000 clones, more than 80% of them singletons. Source: peripheral blood, taken on day 0 of AZD1222 vaccination. All receptors come from an adult in good health. Each CDR3 is given with its conserved first and last residue. Fields, in order: clone size, V gene, D gene, J gene, CDR3 protein, CDR3 DNA. The D gene is left open where the match is weak. Size is stated for part of the rows, as once, few or many counts, or as a class when the clone is expanded.

clone_size: NA; v_call: TRBV6-1; d_call: TRBD2; j_call: TRBJ2-7; cdr3_aa: CASSGRAGGPSYEQYF; cdr3_nt: TGTGCCAGCAGTGGACGAGCGGGAGGGCCCTCCTACGAGCAGTACTTC
clone_size: NA; v_call: TRBV10-3; d_call: TRBD1; j_call: TRBJ1-1; cdr3_aa: CAIRRDRGDTEAFF; cdr3_nt: TGTGCCATCAGGAGGGACAGGGGAGACACTGAAGCTTTCTTT
clone_size: NA; v_call: TRBV19; d_call: NA; j_call: TRBJ1-5; cdr3_aa: CASTSAQVSNQPQHF; cdr3_nt: TGTGCCAGTACCTCCGCCCAGGTTAGCAATCAGCCCCAGCATTTT
clone_size: NA; v_call: TRBV7-2; d_call: NA; j_call: TRBJ1-1; cdr3_aa: CASSSAGANTEAFF; cdr3_nt: TGTGCCAGCAGCTCAGCGGGGGCTAACACTGAAGCTTTCTTT
clone_size: once; v_call: TRBV5-8; d_call: NA; j_call: TRBJ2-7; cdr3_aa: CASSLVQEYEQYF; cdr3_nt: TGTGCCAGCAGCTTGGTACAGGAGTACGAGCAGTACTTC
clone_size: NA; v_call: TRBV5-6; d_call: NA; j_call: TRBJ2-7; cdr3_aa: CASSLGGPSYEQYF; cdr3_nt: TGTGCCAGCAGCTTGGGGGGACCTTCCTACGAGCAGTACTTC
clone_size: NA; v_call: TRBV28; d_call: TRBD1; j_call: TRBJ1-1; cdr3_aa: CASRAQGQTTEAFF; cdr3_nt: TGTGCCAGCAGGGCCCAGGGACAGACGACTGAAGCTTTCTTT
clone_size: NA; v_call: TRBV6-2/TRBV6-3; d_call: NA; j_call: TRBJ2-3; cdr3_aa: CASSLASVGTDTQYF; cdr3_nt: TGTGCCAGCAGTTTGGCTAGCGTGGGCACAGATACGCAGTATTTT
clone_size: NA; v_call: TRBV19; d_call: NA; j_call: TRBJ2-7; cdr3_aa: CASSIGVGNEQYF; cdr3_nt: TGTGCCAGTAGTATAGGAGTTGGGAACGAGCAGTACTTC
clone_size: NA; v_call: TRBV15; d_call: NA; j_call: TRBJ2-5; cdr3_aa: CATSRGITGRETQYF; cdr3_nt: TGTGCCACCAGCAGAGGGATAACAGGGAGGGAGACCCAGTACTTC
clone_size: NA; v_call: TRBV5-4; d_call: TRBD1; j_call: TRBJ1-2; cdr3_aa: CASSLKTGGDYGYTF; cdr3_nt: TGTGCCAGCAGCTTGAAAACAGGGGGAGACTATGGCTACACCTTC
clone_size: NA; v_call: TRBV6-1; d_call: TRBD1; j_call: TRBJ2-7; cdr3_aa: CASREWTGGARDEQYF; cdr3_nt: TGTGCCAGCAGGGAATGGACAGGGGGCGCAAGGGACGAGCAGTACTTC
clone_size: NA; v_call: TRBV7-6; d_call: NA; j_call: TRBJ2-1; cdr3_aa: CASSQLLGASYNEQFF; cdr3_nt: TGTGCCAGCAGCCAACTTCTTGGGGCGTCCTACAATGAGCAGTTCTTC
clone_size: NA; v_call: TRBV11-2; d_call: NA; j_call: TRBJ2-1; cdr3_aa: CASSHRNEQFF; cdr3_nt: TGTGCCAGCAGCCACAGGAATGAGCAGTTCTTC
clone_size: NA; v_call: TRBV7-9; d_call: TRBD2; j_call: TRBJ2-3; cdr3_aa: CASSLVGLAVSDTQYF; cdr3_nt: TGTGCCAGCAGCTTAGTGGGACTAGCGGTCTCAGATACGCAGTATTTT
clone_size: NA; v_call: TRBV29-1; d_call: NA; j_call: TRBJ1-1; cdr3_aa: CSVVSWNTEAFF; cdr3_nt: TGCAGCGTTGTGTCGTGGAACACTGAAGCTTTCTTT
clone_size: NA; v_call: TRBV23-1; d_call: TRBD2; j_call: TRBJ2-7; cdr3_aa: CASRPLALLTSGSTERSYEQYF; cdr3_nt: TGCGCCAGCAGACCCCTCGCCCTCTTAACTAGCGGGAGTACTGAACGGTCCTACGAGCAGTACTTC
clone_size: NA; v_call: TRBV7-9; d_call: NA; j_call: TRBJ2-7; cdr3_aa: CASSSGSGIFYEQYF; cdr3_nt: TGTGCCAGCAGCTCCGGGTCCGGGATTTTCTACGAGCAGTACTTC
clone_size: NA; v_call: TRBV10-2; d_call: NA; j_call: TRBJ2-7; cdr3_aa: CASSGLGGGSYEQYF; cdr3_nt: TGCGCCAGCAGTGGACTGGGAGGGGGGTCCTACGAGCAGTACTTC
clone_size: NA; v_call: TRBV5-6; d_call: TRBD1; j_call: TRBJ1-1; cdr3_aa: CASSLVTGLFYTEAFF; cdr3_nt: TGTGCCAGCAGCTTGGTGACAGGGCTTTTTTACACTGAAGCTTTCTTT
clone_size: NA; v_call: TRBV6-5; d_call: NA; j_call: TRBJ1-4; cdr3_aa: CASGPRATNEKLFF; cdr3_nt: TGTGCCAGCGGCCCGCGAGCAACTAATGAAAAACTGTTTTTT
clone_size: NA; v_call: TRBV7-6; d_call: TRBD1; j_call: TRBJ2-7; cdr3_aa: CASSSSTGSSYEQYF; cdr3_nt: TGTGCCAGCAGCTCATCGACAGGGAGCTCCTACGAGCAGTACTTC
clone_size: NA; v_call: TRBV11-3; d_call: TRBD1; j_call: TRBJ1-1; cdr3_aa: CASSPRQGKGTEAFF; cdr3_nt: TGTGCCAGCAGCCCTCGACAGGGGAAGGGCACTGAAGCTTTCTTT
clone_size: NA; v_call: TRBV5-1; d_call: NA; j_call: TRBJ2-7; cdr3_aa: CASSLGGADSDEQYF; cdr3_nt: TGCGCCAGCAGCCTGGGGGGGGCTGATAGCGACGAGCAGTACTTC
clone_size: NA; v_call: TRBV7-3; d_call: TRBD2; j_call: TRBJ2-3; cdr3_aa: CASSSGLAGPDTQYF; cdr3_nt: TGTGCCAGCAGCTCCGGACTAGCGGGACCAGATACGCAGTATTTT
clone_size: NA; v_call: TRBV7-3; d_call: NA; j_call: TRBJ2-1; cdr3_aa: CASTSMGEPYNEQFF; cdr3_nt: TGTGCCAGCACCTCTATGGGGGAACCCTACAATGAGCAGTTCTTC
clone_size: once; v_call: TRBV28; d_call: NA; j_call: TRBJ1-3; cdr3_aa: CASSPPPGTSSGNTIYF; cdr3_nt: TGTGCCAGCAGTCCTCCGCCGGGGACCAGCTCTGGAAACACCATATATTTT
clone_size: NA; v_call: TRBV7-2; d_call: NA; j_call: TRBJ1-4; cdr3_aa: CASSFQGVNEKLFF; cdr3_nt: TGTGCCAGCAGCTTCCAGGGAGTTAATGAAAAACTGTTTTTT
clone_size: NA; v_call: TRBV13; d_call: NA; j_call: TRBJ2-3; cdr3_aa: CASGNLGPDTQYF; cdr3_nt: TGTGCCAGCGGCAACCTAGGTCCAGATACGCAGTATTTT
clone_size: once; v_call: TRBV6-5; d_call: TRBD2; j_call: TRBJ2-7; cdr3_aa: CASSRAGGSYEQYF; cdr3_nt: TGTGCCAGCAGCCGAGCGGGAGGCTCCTACGAGCAGTACTTC
clone_size: NA; v_call: TRBV9; d_call: NA; j_call: TRBJ2-7; cdr3_aa: CASSVGHRAFSYEQYF; cdr3_nt: TGTGCCAGCAGCGTAGGTCACAGGGCGTTCTCCTACGAGCAGTACTTC
clone_size: NA; v_call: TRBV2; d_call: TRBD1; j_call: TRBJ2-7; cdr3_aa: CASSNGQGAHEQYF; cdr3_nt: TGTGCCAGCAGTAACGGACAGGGGGCCCACGAGCAGTACTTC
clone_size: NA; v_call: TRBV19; d_call: NA; j_call: TRBJ2-1; cdr3_aa: CASSIGETRRNEQFF; cdr3_nt: TGTGCCAGTAGTATAGGGGAGACTAGAAGAAATGAGCAGTTCTTC
clone_size: NA; v_call: TRBV20-1; d_call: NA; j_call: TRBJ2-5; cdr3_aa: CSVAQETQYF; cdr3_nt: TGCAGTGTGGCCCAAGAGACCCAGTACTTC
clone_size: NA; v_call: TRBV28; d_call: NA; j_call: TRBJ1-3; cdr3_aa: CASWRAGNSGNTIYF; cdr3_nt: TGTGCCAGCTGGAGGGCGGGAAACTCTGGAAACACCATATATTTT
clone_size: NA; v_call: TRBV23-1; d_call: NA; j_call: TRBJ2-3; cdr3_aa: CASSQSRQLSTDTQYF; cdr3_nt: TGCGCCAGCAGTCAATCAAGGCAGCTAAGCACAGATACGCAGTATTTT
clone_size: once; v_call: TRBV5-1; d_call: TRBD1; j_call: TRBJ1-4; cdr3_aa: CASSPPDRAFNEKLFF; cdr3_nt: TGCGCCAGCAGCCCCCCAGACAGGGCTTTTAATGAAAAACTGTTTTTT
clone_size: NA; v_call: TRBV6-1; d_call: NA; j_call: TRBJ2-7; cdr3_aa: CASSEATGYYEQYF; cdr3_nt: TGTGCCAGCAGTGAAGCTACAGGATACTACGAGCAGTACTTC
clone_size: NA; v_call: TRBV6-5; d_call: TRBD1; j_call: TRBJ1-5; cdr3_aa: CGGGQGPYSNQPQHF; cdr3_nt: TGTGGGGGGGGACAGGGCCCTTATAGCAATCAGCCCCAGCATTTT
clone_size: NA; v_call: TRBV28; d_call: TRBD1; j_call: TRBJ1-2; cdr3_aa: CASSLHDLDRGVYGYTF; cdr3_nt: TGTGCCAGCAGTCTCCATGACCTGGACAGGGGGGTATATGGCTACACCTTC
clone_size: NA; v_call: TRBV19; d_call: NA; j_call: TRBJ2-7; cdr3_aa: CASRPAGGATYEQYF; cdr3_nt: TGTGCCAGTAGACCTGCCGGGGGAGCTACCTACGAGCAGTACTTC
clone_size: NA; v_call: TRBV27; d_call: NA; j_call: TRBJ1-5; cdr3_aa: CASSRRQGNQPQHF; cdr3_nt: TGTGCCAGCAGTCGAAGACAGGGCAATCAGCCCCAGCATTTT
clone_size: NA; v_call: TRBV27; d_call: NA; j_call: TRBJ1-5; cdr3_aa: CASSVIPDQPQHF; cdr3_nt: TGTGCCAGCAGTGTTATTCCGGATCAGCCCCAGCATTTT
clone_size: NA; v_call: TRBV30; d_call: NA; j_call: TRBJ1-4; cdr3_aa: CAWSHGMGSGEKLFF; cdr3_nt: TGTGCCTGGAGCCACGGGATGGGCTCTGGTGAAAAACTGTTTTTT
clone_size: NA; v_call: TRBV24-1; d_call: NA; j_call: TRBJ1-2; cdr3_aa: CATRPGDHYGYTF; cdr3_nt: TGTGCCACCAGGCCAGGGGATCACTATGGCTACACCTTC
clone_size: NA; v_call: TRBV4-1; d_call: TRBD2; j_call: TRBJ2-3; cdr3_aa: CASSRKITYLAGVRTDTQYF; cdr3_nt: TGCGCCAGCAGCCGCAAGATAACTTATCTAGCGGGAGTCCGCACAGATACGCAGTATTTT
clone_size: NA; v_call: TRBV5-1; d_call: NA; j_call: TRBJ1-1; cdr3_aa: CASSLVGAVNTEAFF; cdr3_nt: TGCGCCAGCAGCTTGGTGGGGGCGGTGAACACTGAAGCTTTCTTT
clone_size: NA; v_call: TRBV5-1; d_call: NA; j_call: TRBJ1-1; cdr3_aa: CASSLRQGNTEAFF; cdr3_nt: TGCGCCAGCAGTCTGAGGCAGGGGAACACTGAAGCTTTCTTT
clone_size: NA; v_call: TRBV19; d_call: NA; j_call: TRBJ1-5; cdr3_aa: CASRRTGNQPQHF; cdr3_nt: TGTGCCAGTAGGCGAACAGGCAATCAGCCCCAGCATTTT
clone_size: NA; v_call: TRBV28; d_call: TRBD2; j_call: TRBJ2-7; cdr3_aa: CASRPGSSGSYEQYF; cdr3_nt: TGTGCCAGCAGACCGGGCTCTAGCGGATCCTACGAGCAGTACTTC
clone_size: NA; v_call: TRBV7-2; d_call: NA; j_call: TRBJ2-2; cdr3_aa: CASSSIGNTGELFF; cdr3_nt: TGTGCCAGCAGCTCGATCGGGAACACCGGGGAGCTGTTTTTT
clone_size: NA; v_call: TRBV10-3; d_call: TRBD2; j_call: TRBJ2-2; cdr3_aa: CAIQSGTNTGELFF; cdr3_nt: TGTGCCATACAAAGCGGGACGAACACCGGGGAGCTGTTTTTT
clone_size: NA; v_call: TRBV7-2; d_call: TRBD1; j_call: TRBJ1-2; cdr3_aa: CASSSRPGTGSYGYTF; cdr3_nt: TGTGCCAGCAGCTCCCGTCCCGGGACAGGAAGCTATGGCTACACCTTC